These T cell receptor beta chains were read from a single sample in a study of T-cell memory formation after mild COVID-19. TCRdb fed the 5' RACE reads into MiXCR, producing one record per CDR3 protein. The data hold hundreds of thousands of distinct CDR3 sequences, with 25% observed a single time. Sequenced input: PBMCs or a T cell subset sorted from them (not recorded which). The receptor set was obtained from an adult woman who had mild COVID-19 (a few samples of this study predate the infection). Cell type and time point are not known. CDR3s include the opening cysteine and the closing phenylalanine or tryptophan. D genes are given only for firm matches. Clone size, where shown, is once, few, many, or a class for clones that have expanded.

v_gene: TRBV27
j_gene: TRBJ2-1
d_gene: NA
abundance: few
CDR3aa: CASRISDEQFF
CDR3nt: TGTGCCAGCAGAATTTCGGATGAGCAGTTCTTC

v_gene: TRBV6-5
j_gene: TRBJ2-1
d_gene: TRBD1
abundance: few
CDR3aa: CASSTDRGTYNEQFF
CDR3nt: TGTGCCAGCAGCACCGACAGGGGGACCTACAATGAGCAGTTCTTC

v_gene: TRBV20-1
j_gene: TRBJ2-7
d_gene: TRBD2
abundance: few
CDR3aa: CSANPETSGVFYEQYF
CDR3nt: TGCAGTGCTAACCCCGAAACTAGCGGGGTTTTCTACGAGCAGTACTTC

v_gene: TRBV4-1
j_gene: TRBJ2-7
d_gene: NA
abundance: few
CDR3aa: CASSQAWGSYEQYF
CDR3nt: TGCGCCAGCAGCCAAGCCTGGGGCTCCTACGAGCAGTACTTC

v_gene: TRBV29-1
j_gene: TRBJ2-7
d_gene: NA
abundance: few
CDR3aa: CSALTYSSYEQYF
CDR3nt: TGCAGCGCCCTTACTTATAGCTCCTACGAGCAGTACTTC

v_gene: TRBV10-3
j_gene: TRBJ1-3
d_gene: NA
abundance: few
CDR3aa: CAIGGVRASGNTIYF
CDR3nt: TGTGCCATCGGGGGCGTACGGGCCTCTGGAAACACCATATATTTT

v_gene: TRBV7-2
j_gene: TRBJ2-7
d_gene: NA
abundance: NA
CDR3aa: CASGPWSGSYEQYF
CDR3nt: TGTGCCAGCGGCCCGTGGAGCGGCTCCTACGAGCAGTACTTC

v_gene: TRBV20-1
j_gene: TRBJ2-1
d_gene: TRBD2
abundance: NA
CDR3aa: CSASTGTTNTNEQFF
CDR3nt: TGCAGTGCTTCGACCGGGACTACAAACACCAATGAGCAGTTCTTC

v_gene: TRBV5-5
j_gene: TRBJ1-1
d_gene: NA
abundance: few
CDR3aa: CASRLGRPNTEAFF
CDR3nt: TGTGCCAGCAGACTGGGACGGCCGAACACTGAAGCTTTCTTT

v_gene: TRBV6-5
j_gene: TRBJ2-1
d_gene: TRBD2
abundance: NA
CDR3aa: CASSSPAGGPGNEQFF
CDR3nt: TGTGCCAGCAGTTCGCCAGCGGGGGGCCCGGGGAATGAGCAGTTCTTC

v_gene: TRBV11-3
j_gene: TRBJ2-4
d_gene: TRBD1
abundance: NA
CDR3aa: CASSRRDRALLGKNIQYF
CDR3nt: TGTGCCAGCAGCCGCCGGGACAGGGCTCTCCTAGGCAAAAACATTCAGTACTTC

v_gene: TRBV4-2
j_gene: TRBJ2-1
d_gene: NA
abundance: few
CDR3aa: CASSHGESYNEQFF
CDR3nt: TGTGCCAGCAGCCACGGCGAGAGCTACAATGAGCAGTTCTTC

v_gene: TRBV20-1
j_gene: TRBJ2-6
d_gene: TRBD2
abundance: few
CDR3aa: CSASGGSGANVLTF
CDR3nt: TGCAGTGCTAGCGGGGGGAGTGGGGCCAACGTCCTGACTTTC

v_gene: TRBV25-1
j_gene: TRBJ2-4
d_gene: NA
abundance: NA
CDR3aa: CASSGGSGGKNIQYF
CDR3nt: TGTGCCAGCAGTGGGGGGTCAGGAGGGAAAAACATTCAGTACTTC

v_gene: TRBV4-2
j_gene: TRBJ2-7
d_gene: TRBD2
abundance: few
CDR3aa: CASSQVPLAGGLYEQYF
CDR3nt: TGTGCCAGCAGCCAAGTACCTCTAGCGGGGGGGCTCTACGAGCAGTACTTC

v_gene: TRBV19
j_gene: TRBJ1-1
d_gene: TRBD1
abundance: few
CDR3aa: CASQTGTGGFTEAFF
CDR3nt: TGTGCCAGTCAGACCGGGACAGGGGGCTTTACTGAAGCTTTCTTT

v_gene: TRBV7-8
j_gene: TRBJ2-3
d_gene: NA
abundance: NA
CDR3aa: CASSWGALTGRTDTQYF
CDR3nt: TGTGCCAGCAGCTGGGGGGCCCTAACTGGACGCACAGATACGCAGTATTTT

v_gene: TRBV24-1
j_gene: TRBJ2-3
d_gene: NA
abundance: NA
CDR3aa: CATGPGSTDTQYF
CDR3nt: TGTGCCACCGGGCCAGGGAGCACAGATACGCAGTATTTT

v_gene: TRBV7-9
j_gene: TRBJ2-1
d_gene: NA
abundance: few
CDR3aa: CASSNSAVIYNEQFF
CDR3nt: TGTGCCAGCAGCAATTCTGCGGTAATATACAATGAGCAGTTCTTC

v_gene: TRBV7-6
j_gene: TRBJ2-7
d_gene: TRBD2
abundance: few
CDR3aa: CASSPGLAFEQYF
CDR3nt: TGTGCCAGCAGCCCCGGACTAGCCTTCGAGCAGTACTTC

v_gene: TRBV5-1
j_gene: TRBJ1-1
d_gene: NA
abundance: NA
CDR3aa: CASSLEGLYTEAFF
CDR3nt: TGCGCCAGCAGCTTGGAGGGACTTTACACTGAAGCTTTCTTT

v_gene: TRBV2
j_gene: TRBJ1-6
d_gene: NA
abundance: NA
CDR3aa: CASSSDPGTNSPLHF
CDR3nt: TGTGCCAGCAGTTCTGACCCAGGAACGAATTCACCCCTCCACTTT

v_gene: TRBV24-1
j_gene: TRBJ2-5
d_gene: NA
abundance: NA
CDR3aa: CATSDGFQETQYF
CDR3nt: TGTGCCACCAGTGATGGGTTCCAAGAGACCCAGTACTTC

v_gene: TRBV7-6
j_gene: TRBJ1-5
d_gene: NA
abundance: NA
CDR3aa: CASSLAMTQPQHF
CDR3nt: TGTGCCAGCAGCTTAGCGATGACTCAGCCCCAGCATTTT

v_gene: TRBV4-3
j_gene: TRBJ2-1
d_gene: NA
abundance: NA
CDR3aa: CASSQDQQVYNEQFF
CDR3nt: TGCGCCAGCAGCCAAGACCAGCAAGTGTACAATGAGCAGTTCTTC

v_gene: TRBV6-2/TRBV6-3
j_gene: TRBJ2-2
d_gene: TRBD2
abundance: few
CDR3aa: CASRNPGVGRDTGELFF
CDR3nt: TGTGCCAGCAGAAATCCTGGAGTGGGGAGGGATACCGGGGAGCTGTTTTTT

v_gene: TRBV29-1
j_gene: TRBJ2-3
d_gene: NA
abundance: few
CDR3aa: CSARSRDLRSLGTQYF
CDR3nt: TGCAGCGCCCGATCGAGGGACCTACGCTCACTTGGTACGCAGTATTTT

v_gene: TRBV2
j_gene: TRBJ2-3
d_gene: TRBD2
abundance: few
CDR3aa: CASSSGLAGLRSSTDTQYF
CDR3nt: TGTGCCAGCAGTTCCGGACTAGCGGGGCTGAGATCTAGCACAGATACGCAGTATTTT

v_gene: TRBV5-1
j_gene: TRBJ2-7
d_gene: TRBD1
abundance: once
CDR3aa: CASSPFFTGGAYEQYF
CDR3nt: TGCGCCAGCAGCCCATTCTTCACAGGGGGAGCATACGAGCAGTACTTC

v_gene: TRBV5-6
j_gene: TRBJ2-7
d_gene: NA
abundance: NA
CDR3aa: CASSLQTHEQYF
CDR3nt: TGTGCCAGCAGCTTGCAGACCCACGAGCAGTACTTC

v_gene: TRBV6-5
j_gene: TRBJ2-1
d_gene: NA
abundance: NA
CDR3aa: CASSSRTLAYEQFF
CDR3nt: TGTGCCAGCAGTTCCCGGACCCTAGCGTATGAGCAGTTCTTC